These 17 T cell receptor beta chains came from one sample sequenced in a study of tumor and adjacent non-tumor tissue in lung cancer. The library came from three nested PCR rounds adapted from ARM-PCR protocols. Via MiXCR, TCRdb re-called the multiplex PCR reads, giving one row per CDR3 protein. The table shows tens of thousands of distinct CDR3 sequences, with around 65% occurring only once. RNA was extracted from bulk tissue without any cell sorting. The normal lung tissue was taken more than 3 cm from the tumor edge. Sequenced input: distant non-tumor lung tissue. The source is a woman aged 45-65 years with non-small cell lung cancer.

The rearrangement uses TRBV20-1 and TRBJ2-1; TRBD1 matches 7 bases. Germline-derived CDR1 and CDR2 are DFQATT and SNEGSKA (reference sequence). Unmatched junction bases numbered 4, after V lost 5 bases and J lost 0 bases. The CDR3 covers 14 residues. The CDR3 bases are TGCAGTGCTGAACAGGGGATCTCCTACAATGAGCAGTTCTTC. Its translation: CSAEQGISYNEQFF.

There are a few counts of this clonotype. Mismatch with germline at one junction end may stem from a read error. The chain is built from TRBV11-2 and TRBJ1-5; D not certain. The CDR3 is 13 residues long. Germline V gene data show CDR1 as SGHAT and CDR2 as FQNNGV. The CDR3 nucleotides are TGTACCAGCAGCGAAGACATCAACCAGCCCCAGCATTTT. The encoded protein is CTSSEDINQPQHF.

To note about this clonotype: This may come from a read error, since a much larger clone is one base off. CDR3 nucleotide sequence: TGTGCCAGCAGACAAACAGGGAAGGGTCAGCCCCAGCATTTT. Translated, it gives CASRQTGKGQPQHF. The chain carries TRBV6-2 or TRBV6-3 and TRBJ1-5; weak D call: TRBD1 (6 bases). The CDR3 extends over 14 amino acids. V lost 6 bases and J 6 bases, leaving 15 bases between the germline ends. Germline V CDR1 and CDR2: MNHEY, SVGEGT.

With respect to this clonotype: A clone one base away is much larger, so this may be a read error. The chain employs TRBV20-1 and TRBJ2-7; no definite D call. This CDR3 is 14 amino acids long. Trimming pared 4 bases from V and 2 bases from J, leaving 15 bases between. The germline V gene encodes CDR1 DFQATT and CDR2 SNEGSKA (reference sequence). CDR3 sequence (DNA): TGCAGTGCTAAAGATCTGGGTGGCCCCTACGAGCAGTACTTC. This gives the protein CSAKDLGGPYEQYF.

Regarding this clonotype: A junction boundary mismatches the germline segment, possibly from a read error. The V and J genes are TRBV5-1 and TRBJ2-7, with TRBD2 matching 12 bases. Germline V CDR1 and CDR2: SGHRS, YFSETQ. CDR3 length: 16 residues. In DNA form, the CDR3 reads TGCGCCAGCACCCCAGGCCTGACTAGCGGGAGTTCCGAGCAGTATTTC. Translated: CASTPGLTSGSSEQYF.

Of note for this clonotype: The missing conserved phenylalanine or tryptophan at the end of this CDR3 makes a read error likely. V gene TRBV11-2 combines with J gene TRBJ2-1; TRBD2 might be the D (5 bases). V dropped 3 bases and J dropped 9 bases, with 15 bases sitting between them. This CDR3 contains 14 residues. Germline V gene lookup returns CDR1 SGHAT and CDR2 FQNNGV. The CDR3 reads CASSFVGKAGEQFY. CDR3 nucleotide sequence: TGTGCCAGCAGCTTTGTCGGGAAGGCCGGTGAGCAGTTCTAT.

This rearrangement joins TRBV2 to TRBJ1-4; tentatively, D is TRBD1 (6 bases). Looked up from germline, CDR1 is SNHLY and CDR2 is FYNNEI. There are 15 residues in the CDR3. V was pared by 2 bases and J by 5 bases, with 12 bases between. CDR3 loop: CASSETGTRNEKLFF. CDR3 in DNA: TGTGCCAGCAGTGAAACCGGGACAAGAAATGAAAAACTGTTTTTT.

On this clonotype itself: This CDR3 is missing its conserved last phenylalanine or tryptophan, likely due to a read error. The rearrangement uses TRBV7-8 and TRBJ1-1, with D unclear. The V end was cut by 4 bases, the J end by 0 bases, with 12 bases between. This CDR3 is 15 amino acids long. In germline, CDR1 is SGHVS, CDR2 FQNEAQ. CDR3 coding DNA: TGTGCCAGCAGCTCCGAAATACTCATGAACACTGAAGCTTTCCTT. Its translation is CASSSEILMNTEAFL.

Concerning this clonotype itself: At one of its ends the junction is not consistent with the germline gene, which may arise from a read error. V and J are TRBV28 and TRBJ1-5; D gene unclear. This CDR3 has 14 amino acids. CDR1 is MDHEN and CDR2 is SYDVKM in the germline V gene. DNA for the CDR3: TGTGCCAGTGGAAAAGGGTGTACCAATCAGGCCCAGCATTTT. Protein product: CASGKGCTNQAQHF.

Comment on this clonotype: A much bigger clone sits one base away, suggesting this may be a read error. The rearrangement uses TRBV6-1 and TRBJ2-1; TRBD1 or TRBD2 may be the D gene (6 bases each). Germline V gene lookup returns CDR1 MNHNS and CDR2 SASEGT. The CDR3 spans 14 residues. The CDR3 sequence: CDSTRGGGYNEQFF. CDR3 DNA sequence: TGTGACAGCACCCGAGGGGGAGGTTACAATGAGCAGTTCTTC.

This clonotype showed up many times. V usage is TRBV20-1 and J usage is TRBJ2-3, with a possible D match to TRBD2 (5 bases). Germline CDR1 reads DFQATT; CDR2 reads SNEGSKA (reference sequence). This CDR3 region has 14 residues. V shed 3 bases and J shed 0 bases, with 10 bases lying between them. The CDR3, as DNA: TGCAGTGCTAGCAAAGGACTCAGCACAGATACGCAGTATTTT. Residues: CSASKGLSTDTQYF.

Remarks on this clonotype: Relative to the germline gene, one junction end is altered; a read error may explain this. The V call is TRBV29-1, the J call TRBJ2-5, with 11 bases that match TRBD2. The CDR3 spans 16 residues. Germline V gene sequence: CDR1 SQVTM, CDR2 ANQGSEA. The CDR3 coding sequence is TGCACCGTTGCGGACAATAGCGGGAGGGTTGTGGAGACCCACTACTTC. It is translated as CTVADNSGRVVETHYF.

In this sample, this clonotype turned up once. An end of the junction does not agree with germline; a read error may underlie this. The chain recombines TRBV9 with TRBJ2-2, with D perhaps assigned TRBD1 or TRBD2 (5 bases each). The CDR3 consists of 17 residues. The germline CDR1 and CDR2 sequences are SGDLS and YYNGEE. This CDR3 reads CASSATSRGANTWELFF. CDR3 sequence (DNA): TGTGCCAGCAGCGCTACGTCCCGAGGGGCGAACACCTGGGAGCTGTTTTTT.

On this clonotype: A read error is possible here, since a much larger clone lies one base away. The chain is built from TRBV10-3 and TRBJ2-5, with 8 nucleotides matching TRBD1. The CDR3 covers 16 residues. CDR1 and CDR2 from the germline V gene are ENHRY and SYGVKD. The CDR3 DNA sequence: TGTGCCGTCAGTGAGCGAAACCGGGACAGGCAAGAGACCCAGTACTTC. As protein: CAVSERNRDRQETQYF.

Comments on this clonotype: Here the CDR3 omits its conserved ending phenylalanine or tryptophan, so a read error is the likely source. The chain is built from TRBV11-2 and TRBJ2-2; D is uncertain. Trimming shortened V by 5 bases and J by 6 bases, and 16 bases separated the two germline ends. The germline V gene encodes CDR1 SGHAT and CDR2 FQNNGV. The CDR3 sequence is 15 residues long. DNA for the CDR3: TGTGCCAGCAGCATTCGTCTGGATTTTGCCGGGGAGCTGTTTTGT. Translated, it gives CASSIRLDFAGELFC.

As regards this clonotype: A much larger clone differs from this one at a single base, so this may be a read error. Here the CDR3 DNA reads TGCAGCGCCGGGACAGGGTGGAGCTATGAGCAGTTCTTC. Protein: CSAGTGWSYEQFF. This chain links TRBV29-1 with TRBJ2-1, with TRBD1 matching over 9 bases. Germline lookup yields CDR1 SQVTM and CDR2 ANQGSEA. V lost 7 bases to trimming and J lost 8 bases; unmatched junction nucleotides: 9. This CDR3 has 13 amino acids.

This chain connects TRBV11-3 to TRBJ2-3; D unclear. Per germline, CDR1 SGHNT and CDR2 YENEEA. The CDR3 has 13 residues. V lost 9 bases to trimming and J lost 3 bases, with 13 bases between them. The CDR3 spells CASSRRCTDTQYF. The DNA for the CDR3 is TGTGCCAGTAGCCGCCGGTGTACAGATACGCAGTATTTT.